This T cell receptor (beta chain) was retrieved from a study of human T cells and chemical hapten exposure. Study-wide background: Alopecia areata, totalis and universalis patients, mostly female, were included. Overall study findings and caveats: There were significantly more large CDR3 similarity clusters among expanded TCRs than among controls.

The V gene lost 4 bases and the J gene lost 4 bases, with 16 bases spanning the gap. The CDR3 runs 16 residues. Looked up from germline, CDR1 is MNHNY and CDR2 is SVGAGI (reference sequence). The table lists this clonotype with a few counts. Its antigen is undetermined. Each CDR3 protein gets one entry after TCRdb re-called the RACE reads with MiXCR. The profile covers 150,000 to 200,000 distinct CDR3 sequences, with approximately 20% appearing a single time and approximately 6.7% taken by the ten largest. Noted time point: patch test 1, 2 weeks after DPC sensitization. Treatment denoted: therapeutic diphenylcyclopropenone sensitization with weekly scalp DPC. At every patch-test visit, blood was drawn before the patch test was applied.

The chain joins TRBV6-6 to TRBJ1-4; D might be TRBD1 (5 bases). The material sequenced was whole blood, taken in connection with sensitization to the hapten diphenylcyclopropenone (DPC). This sequence was found in a woman aged 50 to 60 with alopecia areata. Some clones in this sample may be carry-over from other donors' samples. CDR3 region: CASSFAQGRSNEKLFF. For the CDR3, the DNA is TGTGCCAGCAGTTTCGCCCAGGGACGAAGTAATGAAAAACTGTTTTTT.